These 24 T cell receptor beta chains came from one sample sequenced in a study of CDR3 diversity in severe acne. One entry per CDR3 protein, called by TCRdb with MiXCR from the PCR reads. The sample consists of more than 80,000 distinct CDR3 sequences, around 47% of them appearing once. The sequencing sample was made of blood. Receptors were obtained from a male donor with severe acne vulgaris.

Worth noting for this clonotype: Germline and junction disagree at one end, which may indicate a read error. This chain links TRBV7-9 with TRBJ2-7, with a tentative D call TRBD2 (6 bases). Germline CDR1 SEHNR, CDR2 FQNEAQ (reference sequence). The CDR3 has 13 residues. CDR3 nucleotide sequence: TGTGCTAGCAGCCCCGGGAGTAACTACGAGCAGTACTTC. Translated: CASSPGSNYEQYF.

The sample holds many counts of this clonotype. V usage is TRBV7-2 and J usage is TRBJ2-7; 12 bases fit TRBD2. CDR3 length: 15 amino acids. CDR1 and CDR2 from the germline V gene are SGHTA and FQGNSA. V shed 4 bases and J 1 base; nucleotides not matched to a gene: 2. The CDR3 coding sequence is TGTGCCAGCAGCTCCGGACTAGCGGGGTCCTACGAGCAGTACTTC. Translation gives CASSSGLAGSYEQYF.

This clonotype was seen a few times. The chain combines TRBV6-1 with TRBJ1-4; D gene uncertain. The length of the CDR3 is 16 residues. Germline assignment: CDR1 MNHNS and CDR2 SASEGT. V was pared by 2 bases and J by 5 bases, with 15 bases between. The CDR3: CASSEFRRRENEKLFF. The CDR3 bases are TGTGCCAGCAGTGAATTCCGGAGGAGGGAGAATGAAAAACTGTTTTTT.

This clonotype was detected a few times. The V and J genes are TRBV6-5 and TRBJ2-7; tentatively, D is TRBD1 or TRBD2 (5 bases each). The CDR3 spans 15 residues. Germline V gene data show CDR1 as MNHEY and CDR2 as SVGAGI. V was shortened by 6 bases and J by 3 bases, with 18 bases between the two germline ends. CDR3 in amino acids: CASSQSGRPHYEQYF. In DNA form, the CDR3 reads TGTGCCAGCAGCCAGTCGGGGCGCCCCCACTACGAGCAGTACTTC.

This clonotype was counted once. V is TRBV28 and J is TRBJ1-6, with TRBD1 matching over 9 bases. The CDR3 length is 14 residues. The germline CDR1 and CDR2 sequences are MDHEN and SYDVKM. Trimming removed 7 bases from V and 7 bases from J; junction bases left unmatched: 5. CDR3 coding DNA: TGTGCCAGCAACCATGACAGGGGGAATTCACCCCTCCACTTT. Translating it yields CASNHDRGNSPLHF.

A word on this clonotype: A much larger clone differs from this one at a single base, so this may be a read error. The gene calls are TRBV20-1 and TRBJ2-1; 14 nucleotides agree with TRBD2. This CDR3 is 14 amino acids long. CDR1 is DFQATT and CDR2 is SNEGSKA in the germline V gene (reference sequence). Losses at the gene ends were 7 bases for V and 9 bases for J; bases not matched to a gene: 8. CDR3 bases: TGCAGTGTGACGACTAGCGGGAGGGCCGGTGAGCAGTTCTTC. The encoded protein is CSVTTSGRAGEQFF.

The chain carries TRBV9 and TRBJ2-2; TRBD1 matches at 9 bases. Germline V lookup: CDR1 SGDLS, CDR2 YYNGEE. The CDR3 is made up of 16 amino acids. The trim removed 4 bases at V and 3 bases at J, leaving 7 bases unmatched. The CDR3 bases are TGTGCCAGCAGCCTACAGGGACAGGGTTACACCGGGGAGCTGTTTTTT. It encodes CASSLQGQGYTGELFF.

This clonotype has a count of ten or more. The chain links TRBV7-2 to TRBJ1-3, with D unresolved. Germline CDR1 and CDR2: SGHTA and FQGNSA. The V and J ends lost 5 bases and 1 base respectively, with 9 bases between them. This CDR3 spans 14 amino acids. CDR3 protein: CASSPIGSGNTIYF. CDR3 nucleotides: TGTGCCAGCAGCCCCATAGGGTCTGGAAACACCATATATTTT.

This clonotype was detected many times. The chain carries TRBV6-4 and TRBJ2-2; 8 nucleotides match TRBD2. The CDR3 length is 14 residues. The trim removed 2 bases at V and 4 bases at J, leaving 0 bases unmatched. Germline V gene data show CDR1 as MRHNA and CDR2 as SNTAGT. The DNA of the CDR3 is TGTGCCAGCAGTGACGGGACTAGCACCGGGGAGCTGTTTTTT. This gives the protein CASSDGTSTGELFF.

The rearrangement uses TRBV25-1 and TRBJ2-7; 7 nucleotides match TRBD2. This CDR3 is 15 amino acids long. Germline-derived CDR1 and CDR2 are MGHDK and SYGVNS. V shed 6 bases, J shed 8 bases, and the junction held 16 bases outside the gene matches. The CDR3 DNA reads as TGTGCCAGCAGCCATGGCGGGGGAAATCAGCCCCAGCAGTACTTC. This gives the protein CASSHGGGNQPQQYF.

The CDR3 region is CSAAGTATPSYEQYF. CDR3 coding DNA: TGCAGTGCTGCCGGGACAGCCACCCCGTCCTACGAGCAGTACTTC. The rearrangement uses TRBV20-1 and TRBJ2-7; 7 bases are a match to TRBD1. Trimming removed 5 bases from V and 1 base from J; junction bases left unmatched: 11. Germline V lookup: CDR1 DFQATT, CDR2 SNEGSKA (reference sequence). The CDR3 totals 15 residues.

This chain uses TRBV7-9 with TRBJ1-1, with D tentatively TRBD1 (6 bases). Per the germline V gene, CDR1 is SEHNR and CDR2 is FQNEAQ (reference sequence). The CDR3 has 17 residues. V was clipped by 4 bases and J by 5 bases, with 23 bases between them. CDR3: CASSSNRGAAVSTEAFF. The CDR3 DNA is TGTGCCAGCAGCTCTAATCGGGGGGCAGCCGTCAGTACTGAAGCTTTCTTT.

The chain couples TRBV7-6 to TRBJ1-2; possibly TRBD1 for D (5 bases). Per the germline V gene, CDR1 is SGHVS and CDR2 is FNYEAQ. Trimming cost V 5 bases and J 4 bases, with 14 bases left between them. This CDR3 is built from 14 residues. Here the CDR3 DNA reads TGTGCCAGCAGCCAAGAACGGCAGGGCTATGGCTACACCTTC. Translated: CASSQERQGYGYTF.

This clonotype has at least ten counts. V gene TRBV7-3 combines with J gene TRBJ2-2, with D maybe TRBD2 (6 bases). The CDR3 loop spans 15 amino acids. Germline CDR1 reads SGHTA; CDR2 reads FQGTGA. The V and J ends lost 0 bases and 1 base respectively, with 6 bases between them. The CDR3 DNA reads TGTGCCAGCAGCTTAACTAGCGGGAACACCGGGGAGCTGTTTTTT. Translated: CASSLTSGNTGELFF.

The CDR3, as DNA: TGTGCCAGCAGTTTGGCTAGCCTCGACGAGCAGTACTTC. Protein: CASSLASLDEQYF. The chain couples TRBV12-3 or TRBV12-4 to TRBJ2-7, with D perhaps TRBD2 (5 bases). V shed 3 bases and J shed 5 bases, with 11 bases lying between them. The CDR3 has 13 residues.

The chain joins TRBV10-3 to TRBJ1-6; the match to TRBD1 covers 10 bases. Unmatched junction bases numbered 8, after V lost 8 bases and J lost 7 bases. Per germline, CDR1 ENHRY and CDR2 SYGVKD. The CDR3 extends over 15 amino acids. CDR3 amino acids: CAIADRGLTNSPLHF. The CDR3 nucleotides read TGTGCCATCGCTGACAGGGGGCTAACGAATTCACCCCTCCACTTT.

This chain uses TRBV7-2 with TRBJ1-6; D is unclear. V was cut by 5 bases and J by 10 bases, with 18 bases left in between. The CDR3 has 15 amino acids. Per the germline V gene, CDR1 is SGHTA and CDR2 is FQGNSA. The CDR3 nucleotides are TGTGCCAGCAGCCCATCCGGGATCAGCAGGTCACCCCTCCACTTT. It is translated as CASSPSGISRSPLHF.

Turning to this clonotype: A clone one base away is much larger, so this may be a read error. V and J are TRBV15 and TRBJ1-3; D remains ambiguous. The germline V and J ends were trimmed by 5 bases and 2 bases, with 22 bases remaining between them. This CDR3 is 18 amino acids long. Germline values: CDR1 LNHNV, CDR2 YYDKDF (reference sequence). CDR3 region: CATSPQGRALGTGNTIYF. The CDR3, as DNA: TGTGCCACCAGCCCACAAGGAAGGGCCCTGGGGACTGGAAACACCATATATTTT.

The chain recombines TRBV4-1 with TRBJ1-2, with D possibly TRBD1 on 6 matching bases. Germline V gives CDR1 MGHRA, CDR2 YSYEKL. This CDR3 contains 13 residues. V lost 8 bases and J 4 bases, leaving 14 bases between the germline ends. CDR3 bases: TGCGCCAGCGGCGAGGGGGGGGGCTATGGCTACACCTTC. Residues: CASGEGGGYGYTF.

The CDR3 DNA reads as TGTGCCAGCAGCTTTTCTGCCCCCGGGGAGACCCAGTACTTC. It specifies CASSFSAPGETQYF. The chain has TRBV7-2 and TRBJ2-5; D ambiguous. CDR3 length: 14 residues. V lost 3 bases, J lost 5 bases, and 13 bases lay in between. Germline V gene sequence: CDR1 SGHTA, CDR2 FQGNSA.

V gene TRBV20-1 combines with J gene TRBJ2-3; 8 bases line up with TRBD2. Germline loops: CDR1 DFQATT, CDR2 SNEGSKA (reference sequence). Trimming removed 8 bases from V and 2 bases from J; junction bases left unmatched: 9. The CDR3 extends over 14 amino acids. CDR3 residues: CSSTAGVNTDTQYF. The DNA of the CDR3 is TGCAGTTCCACAGCGGGAGTAAACACAGATACGCAGTATTTT.

Note on this clonotype: Mismatch with germline at one junction end may stem from a read error. This chain uses TRBV10-3 with TRBJ2-1, with D perhaps TRBD1 (6 bases). CDR1 is ENHRY and CDR2 is SYGVKD in the germline V gene. CDR3 length: 13 residues. The CDR3 nucleotides read TGTGCCAGCAGTGACAGGAGGATCAATGAGCAGTTCTTC. Its translation is CASSDRRINEQFF.

This clonotype was counted only a few times. The chain has TRBV28 and TRBJ2-5; 11 bases are shared with TRBD2. J gave up 5 bases and V 3 bases, and 5 bases lay outside the gene matches. This CDR3 has 15 amino acids. Looked up from germline, CDR1 is MDHEN and CDR2 is SYDVKM. DNA of the CDR3: TGTGCCAGCAGTTTCATTAGCGGGAGGGCGGAGACCCAGTACTTC. It codes for CASSFISGRAETQYF.

This clonotype is labeled medium-sized. V is TRBV15 and J is TRBJ1-6, with TRBD1 identical over 7 bases. V gave up 3 bases and J gave up 9 bases; unmatched junction bases: 11. Germline CDR1 reads LNHNV; CDR2 reads YYDKDF (reference sequence). This CDR3 comprises 16 residues. Written as DNA, the CDR3 is TGTGCCACCAGCAGGGGAACAGGGGCGGTCGGTTCACCCCTCCACTTT. Its protein product is CATSRGTGAVGSPLHF.